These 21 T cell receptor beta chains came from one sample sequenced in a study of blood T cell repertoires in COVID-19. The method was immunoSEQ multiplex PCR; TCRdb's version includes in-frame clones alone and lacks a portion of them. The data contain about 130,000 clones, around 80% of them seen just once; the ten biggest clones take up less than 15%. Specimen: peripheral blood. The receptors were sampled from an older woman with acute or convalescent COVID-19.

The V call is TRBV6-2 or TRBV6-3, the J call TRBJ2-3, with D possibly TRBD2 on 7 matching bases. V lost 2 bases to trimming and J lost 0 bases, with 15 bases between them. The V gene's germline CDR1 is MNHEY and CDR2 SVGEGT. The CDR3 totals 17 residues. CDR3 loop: CASSYGGGGPSTDTQYF. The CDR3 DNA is TGTGCCAGCAGTTACGGGGGCGGGGGCCCTAGCACAGATACGCAGTATTTT.

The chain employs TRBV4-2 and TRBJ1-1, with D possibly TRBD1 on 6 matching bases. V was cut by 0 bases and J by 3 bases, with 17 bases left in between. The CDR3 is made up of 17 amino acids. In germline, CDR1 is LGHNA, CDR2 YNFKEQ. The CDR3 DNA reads TGTGCCAGCAGCCAAGATGTGGACAGAGTCTATGACACTGAAGCTTTCTTT. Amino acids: CASSQDVDRVYDTEAFF.

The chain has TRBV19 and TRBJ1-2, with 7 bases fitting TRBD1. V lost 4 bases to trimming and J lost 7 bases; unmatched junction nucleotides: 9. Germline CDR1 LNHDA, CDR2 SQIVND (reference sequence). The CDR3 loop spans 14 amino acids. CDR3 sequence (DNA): TGTGCCAGTAGTAAGCCAGGGGGATCTCTTGGCTACACCTTC. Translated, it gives CASSKPGGSLGYTF.

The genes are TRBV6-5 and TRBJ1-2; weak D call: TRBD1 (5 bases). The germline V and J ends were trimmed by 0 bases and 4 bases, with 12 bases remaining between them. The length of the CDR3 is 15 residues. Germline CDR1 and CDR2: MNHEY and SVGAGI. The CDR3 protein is CASSYSQVGSYGYTF. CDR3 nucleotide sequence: TGTGCCAGCAGTTACTCACAGGTCGGGAGCTATGGCTACACCTTC.

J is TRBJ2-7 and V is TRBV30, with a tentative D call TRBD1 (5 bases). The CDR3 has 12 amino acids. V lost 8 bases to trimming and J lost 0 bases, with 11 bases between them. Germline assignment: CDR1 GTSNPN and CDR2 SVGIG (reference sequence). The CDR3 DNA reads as TGTGCCGTACAGGTGTTCTCCTACGAGCAGTACTTC. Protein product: CAVQVFSYEQYF. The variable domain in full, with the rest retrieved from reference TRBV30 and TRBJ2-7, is SQTIHQWPATLVQPVGSPLSLECTVEGTSNPNLYWYRQAAGRGLQLLFYSVGIGQISSEVPQNLSASRPQDRQFILSSKKLLLSDSGFYLCAVQVFSYEQYFGPGTRLTVT.

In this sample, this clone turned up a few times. The CDR3 sequence is CASSPRRRDEGEQFF. The CDR3 DNA sequence: TGTGCCAGCTCACCGAGGCGGAGGGATGAAGGAGAGCAGTTCTTC. This sequence joins TRBV18 and TRBJ2-1, with D possibly matching TRBD2 (6 bases). Germline values: CDR1 KGHSH, CDR2 LQKENI. This CDR3 is built from 15 residues. The ends were cut back, 3 bases at V and 10 bases at J, with 19 bases in the middle. Complete variable domain (other parts from reference TRBV18 and TRBJ2-1): NAGVMQNPRHLVRRRGQEARLRCSPMKGHSHVYWYRQLPEEGLKFMVYLQKENIIDESGMPKERFSAEFPKEGPSILRIQQVVRGDSAAYFCASSPRRRDEGEQFFGPGTRLTVL.

The CDR3 DNA follows: TGCGCCAGCAGCCCCGGGATAACCAACACCGGGGAGCTGTTTTTT. Translated, it gives CASSPGITNTGELFF. This sequence joins TRBV5-1 and TRBJ2-2; possible D gene TRBD2, 5 bases. CDR3 size: 15 residues. Germline V lookup: CDR1 SGHRS, CDR2 YFSETQ. The V end lost 4 bases, the J end lost 2 bases, and 12 bases lay between the germline ends. The whole variable domain, filled in from reference TRBV5-1 and TRBJ2-2, reads KAGVTQTPRYLIKTRGQQVTLSCSPISGHRSVSWYQQTPGQGLQFLFEYFSETQRNKGNFPGRFSGRQFSNSRSEMNVSTLELGDSALYLCASSPGITNTGELFFGEGSRLTVL.

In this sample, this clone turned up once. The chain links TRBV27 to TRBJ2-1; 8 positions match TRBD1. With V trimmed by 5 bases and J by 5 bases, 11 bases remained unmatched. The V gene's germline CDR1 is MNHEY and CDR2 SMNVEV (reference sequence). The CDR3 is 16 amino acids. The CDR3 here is CASSTTGTGKNNEQFF. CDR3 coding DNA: TGTGCCAGCAGTACGACCGGGACAGGCAAGAACAATGAGCAGTTCTTC.

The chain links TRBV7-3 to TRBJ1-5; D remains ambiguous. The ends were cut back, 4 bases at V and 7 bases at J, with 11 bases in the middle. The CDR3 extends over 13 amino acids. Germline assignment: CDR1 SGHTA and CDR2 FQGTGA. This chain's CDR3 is CASSYGGGQPQHF. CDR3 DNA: TGTGCCAGCAGCTACGGAGGAGGACAGCCCCAGCATTTT.

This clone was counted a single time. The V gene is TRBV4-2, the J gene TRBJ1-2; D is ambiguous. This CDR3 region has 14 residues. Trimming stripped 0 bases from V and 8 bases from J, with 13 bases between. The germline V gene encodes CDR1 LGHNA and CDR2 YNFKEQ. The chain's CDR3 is CASSQDRQRGGYTF. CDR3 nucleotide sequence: TGTGCCAGCAGCCAAGATCGTCAACGAGGAGGCTACACCTTC.

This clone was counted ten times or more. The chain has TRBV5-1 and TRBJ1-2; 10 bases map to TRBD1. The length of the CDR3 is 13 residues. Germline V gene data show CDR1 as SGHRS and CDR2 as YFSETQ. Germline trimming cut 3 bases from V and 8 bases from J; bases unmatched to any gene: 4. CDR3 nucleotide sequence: TGCGCCAGCAGCTCGGGACAGGGGACCGGCTACACCTTC. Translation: CASSSGQGTGYTF.

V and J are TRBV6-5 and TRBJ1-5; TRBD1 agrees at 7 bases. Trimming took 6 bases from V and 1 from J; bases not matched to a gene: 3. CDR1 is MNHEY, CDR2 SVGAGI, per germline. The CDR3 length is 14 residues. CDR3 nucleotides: TGTGCCAGCAGCCAACAGGGGAGCAATCAGCCCCAGCATTTT. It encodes CASSQQGSNQPQHF.

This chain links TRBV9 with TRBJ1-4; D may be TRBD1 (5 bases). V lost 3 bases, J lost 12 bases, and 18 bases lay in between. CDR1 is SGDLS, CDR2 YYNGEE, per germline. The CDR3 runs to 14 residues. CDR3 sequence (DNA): TGTGCCAGCAGCGGAGACCTGGGGCGGACGGAACTGTTTTTT. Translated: CASSGDLGRTELFF.

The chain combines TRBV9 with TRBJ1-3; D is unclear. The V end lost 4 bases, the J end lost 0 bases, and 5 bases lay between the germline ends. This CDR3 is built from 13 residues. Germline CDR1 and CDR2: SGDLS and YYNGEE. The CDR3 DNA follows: TGTGCCAGCAGCCCCAGCTCTGGAAACACCATATATTTT. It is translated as CASSPSSGNTIYF.

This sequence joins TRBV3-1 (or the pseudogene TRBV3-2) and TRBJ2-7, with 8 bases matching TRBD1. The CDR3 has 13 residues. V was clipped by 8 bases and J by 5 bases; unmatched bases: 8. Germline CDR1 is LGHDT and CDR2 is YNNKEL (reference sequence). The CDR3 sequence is CASGTGGLDEQYF. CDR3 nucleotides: TGTGCCAGCGGCACAGGGGGATTGGACGAGCAGTACTTC.

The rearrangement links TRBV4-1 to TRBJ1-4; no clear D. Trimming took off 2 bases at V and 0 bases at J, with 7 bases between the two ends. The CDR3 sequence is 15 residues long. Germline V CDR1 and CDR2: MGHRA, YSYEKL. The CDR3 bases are TGCGCCAGCAGCCAATCGGGGACAACTAATGAAAAACTGTTTTTT. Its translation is CASSQSGTTNEKLFF.

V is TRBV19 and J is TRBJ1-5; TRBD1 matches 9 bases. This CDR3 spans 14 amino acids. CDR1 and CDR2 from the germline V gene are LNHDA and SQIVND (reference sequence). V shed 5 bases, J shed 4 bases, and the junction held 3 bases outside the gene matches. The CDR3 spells CASSPGTGNQPQHF. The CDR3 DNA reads TGTGCCAGTAGTCCCGGGACAGGGAATCAGCCCCAGCATTTT.

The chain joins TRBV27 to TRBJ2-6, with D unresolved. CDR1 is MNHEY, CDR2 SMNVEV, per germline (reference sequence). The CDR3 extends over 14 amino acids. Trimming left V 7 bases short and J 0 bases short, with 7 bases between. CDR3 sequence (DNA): TGTGCCAGCACCCGTTACTCTGGGGCCAACGTCCTGACTTTC. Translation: CASTRYSGANVLTF.

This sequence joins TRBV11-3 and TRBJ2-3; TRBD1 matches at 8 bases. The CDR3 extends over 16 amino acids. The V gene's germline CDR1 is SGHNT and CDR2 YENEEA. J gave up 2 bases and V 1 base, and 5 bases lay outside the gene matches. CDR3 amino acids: CASSLGEQGVTDTQYF. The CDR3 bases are TGTGCCAGCAGCTTAGGGGAACAGGGGGTCACAGATACGCAGTATTTT.

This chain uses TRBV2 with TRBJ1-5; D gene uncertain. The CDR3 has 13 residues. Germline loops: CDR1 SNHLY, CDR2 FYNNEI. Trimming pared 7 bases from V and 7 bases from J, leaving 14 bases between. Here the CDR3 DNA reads TGTGCCAGCACCGAGGGTAGGTACCAGCCCCAGCATTTT. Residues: CASTEGRYQPQHF.

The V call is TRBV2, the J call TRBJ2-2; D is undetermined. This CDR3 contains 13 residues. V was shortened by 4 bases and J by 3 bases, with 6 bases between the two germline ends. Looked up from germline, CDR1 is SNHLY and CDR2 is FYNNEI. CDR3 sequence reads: CASSGTHTGELFF. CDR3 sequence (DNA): TGTGCCAGCAGTGGCACTCACACCGGGGAGCTGTTTTTT.